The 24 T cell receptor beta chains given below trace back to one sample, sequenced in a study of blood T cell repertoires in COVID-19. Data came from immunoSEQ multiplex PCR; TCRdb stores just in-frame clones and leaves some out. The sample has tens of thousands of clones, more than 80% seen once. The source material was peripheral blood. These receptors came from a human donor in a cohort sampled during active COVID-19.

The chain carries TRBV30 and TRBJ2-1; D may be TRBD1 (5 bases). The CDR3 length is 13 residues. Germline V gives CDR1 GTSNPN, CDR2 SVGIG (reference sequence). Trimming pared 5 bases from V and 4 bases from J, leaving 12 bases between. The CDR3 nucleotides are TGTGCCTGGGGGGTTGACAGTTACAATGAGCAGTTCTTC. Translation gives CAWGVDSYNEQFF.

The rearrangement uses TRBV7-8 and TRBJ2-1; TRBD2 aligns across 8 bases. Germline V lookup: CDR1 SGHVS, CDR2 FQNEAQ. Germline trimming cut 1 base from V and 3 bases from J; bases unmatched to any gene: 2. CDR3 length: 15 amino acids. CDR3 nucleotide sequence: TGTGCCAGCAGCTTAGTCGGGACTAGCTACAATGAGCAGTTCTTC. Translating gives CASSLVGTSYNEQFF.

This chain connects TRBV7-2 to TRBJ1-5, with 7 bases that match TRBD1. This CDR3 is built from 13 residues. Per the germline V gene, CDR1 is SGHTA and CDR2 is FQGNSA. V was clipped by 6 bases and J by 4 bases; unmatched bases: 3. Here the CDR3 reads CASSLQGNQPQHF. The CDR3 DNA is TGTGCCAGCAGTTTACAGGGGAATCAGCCCCAGCATTTT.

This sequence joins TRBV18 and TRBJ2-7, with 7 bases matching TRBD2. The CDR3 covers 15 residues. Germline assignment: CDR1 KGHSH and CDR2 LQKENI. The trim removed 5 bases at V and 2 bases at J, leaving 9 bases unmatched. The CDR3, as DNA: TGTGCCAGCTCAGTGATGGGAGGGGCCACCTACGAGCAGTACTTC. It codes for CASSVMGGATYEQYF.

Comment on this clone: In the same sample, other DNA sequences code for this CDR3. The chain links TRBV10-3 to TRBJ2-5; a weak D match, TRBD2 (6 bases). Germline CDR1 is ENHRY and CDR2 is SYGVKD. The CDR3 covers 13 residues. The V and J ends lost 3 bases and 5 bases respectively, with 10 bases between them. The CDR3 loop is CAISDGGEETQYF. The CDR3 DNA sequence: TGTGCCATCAGTGACGGCGGGGAGGAGACCCAGTACTTC.

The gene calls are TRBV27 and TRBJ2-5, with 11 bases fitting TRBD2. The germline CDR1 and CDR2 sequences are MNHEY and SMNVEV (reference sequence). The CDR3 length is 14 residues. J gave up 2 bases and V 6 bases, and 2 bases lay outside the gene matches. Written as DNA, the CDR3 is TGTGCCAGCAGCCTAGCGGGGGGTCAAGAGACCCAGTACTTC. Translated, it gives CASSLAGGQETQYF.

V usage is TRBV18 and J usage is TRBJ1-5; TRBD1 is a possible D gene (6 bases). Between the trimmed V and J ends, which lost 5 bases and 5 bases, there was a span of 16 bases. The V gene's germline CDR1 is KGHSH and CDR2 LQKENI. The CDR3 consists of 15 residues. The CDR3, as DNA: TGTGCCAGCTCAACCGGGTCGGGGGGCGATCAGCCCCAGCATTTT. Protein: CASSTGSGGDQPQHF.

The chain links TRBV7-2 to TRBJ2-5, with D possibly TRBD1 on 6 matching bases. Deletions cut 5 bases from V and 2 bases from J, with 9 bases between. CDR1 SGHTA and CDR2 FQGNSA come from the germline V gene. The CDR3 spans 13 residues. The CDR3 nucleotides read TGTGCCAGCAGCGGGACACGACAAGAGACCCAGTACTTC. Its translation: CASSGTRQETQYF.

Written as DNA, the CDR3 is TGTGCCAGCAGTTTATCCGGACAGGTAGCTAACTATGGCTACACCTTC. This gives the protein CASSLSGQVANYGYTF. This sequence joins TRBV27 and TRBJ1-2, with 7 bases fitting TRBD1. The CDR3 contains 16 residues. Losses at the gene ends were 0 bases for V and 0 bases for J; bases not matched to a gene: 4. Germline V gene sequence: CDR1 MNHEY, CDR2 SMNVEV (reference sequence).

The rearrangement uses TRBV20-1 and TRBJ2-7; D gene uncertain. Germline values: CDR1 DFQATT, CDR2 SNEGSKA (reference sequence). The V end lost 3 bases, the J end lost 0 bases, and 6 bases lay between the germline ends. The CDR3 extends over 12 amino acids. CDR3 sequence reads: CSASPDSYEQYF. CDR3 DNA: TGCAGTGCTAGTCCAGACTCCTACGAGCAGTACTTC.

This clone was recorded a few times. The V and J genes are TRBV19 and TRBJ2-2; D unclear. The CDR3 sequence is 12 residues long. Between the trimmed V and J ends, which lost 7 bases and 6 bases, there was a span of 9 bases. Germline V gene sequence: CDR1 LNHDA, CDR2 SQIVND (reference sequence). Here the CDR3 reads CASTQFPGELFF. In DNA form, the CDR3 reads TGTGCCAGTACTCAGTTCCCCGGGGAGCTGTTTTTT.

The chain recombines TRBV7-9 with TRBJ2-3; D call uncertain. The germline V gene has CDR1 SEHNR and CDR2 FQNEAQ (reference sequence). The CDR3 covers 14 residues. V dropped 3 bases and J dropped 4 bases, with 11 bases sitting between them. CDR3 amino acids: CASSFWQAADTQYF. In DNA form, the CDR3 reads TGTGCCAGCAGCTTTTGGCAGGCTGCAGATACGCAGTATTTT.

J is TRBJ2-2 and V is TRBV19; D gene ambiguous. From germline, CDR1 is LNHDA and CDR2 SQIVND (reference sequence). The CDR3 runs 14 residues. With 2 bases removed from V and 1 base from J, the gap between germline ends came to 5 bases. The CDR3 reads CASSINRNTGELFF. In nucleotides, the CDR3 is TGTGCCAGTAGTATAAACAGGAACACCGGGGAGCTGTTTTTT.

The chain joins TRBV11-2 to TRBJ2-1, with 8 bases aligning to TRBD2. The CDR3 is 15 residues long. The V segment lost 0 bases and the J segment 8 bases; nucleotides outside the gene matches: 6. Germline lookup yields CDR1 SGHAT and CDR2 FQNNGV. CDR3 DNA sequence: TGTGCCAGCAGCTTAGAAGTTACGGGGGGGGATGAGCAGTTCTTC. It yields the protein CASSLEVTGGDEQFF.

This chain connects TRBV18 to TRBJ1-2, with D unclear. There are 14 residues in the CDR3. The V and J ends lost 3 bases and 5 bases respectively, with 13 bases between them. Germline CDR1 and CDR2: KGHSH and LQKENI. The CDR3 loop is CASSPSTAGYGYTF. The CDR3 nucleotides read TGTGCCAGCTCACCTTCCACAGCAGGTTATGGCTACACCTTC.

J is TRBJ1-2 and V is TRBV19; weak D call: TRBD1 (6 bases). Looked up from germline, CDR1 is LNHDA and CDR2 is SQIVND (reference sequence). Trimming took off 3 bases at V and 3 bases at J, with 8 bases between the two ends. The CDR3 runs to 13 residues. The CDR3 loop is CASSMRGHYGYTF. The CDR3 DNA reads TGTGCCAGTAGTATGCGGGGGCACTATGGCTACACCTTC.

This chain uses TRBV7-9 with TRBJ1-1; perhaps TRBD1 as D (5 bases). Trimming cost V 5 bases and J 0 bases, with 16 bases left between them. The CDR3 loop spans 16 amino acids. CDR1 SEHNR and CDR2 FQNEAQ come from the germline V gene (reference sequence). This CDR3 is CASSPRTNVMNTEAFF. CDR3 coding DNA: TGTGCCAGCAGCCCGAGGACAAACGTCATGAACACTGAAGCTTTCTTT.

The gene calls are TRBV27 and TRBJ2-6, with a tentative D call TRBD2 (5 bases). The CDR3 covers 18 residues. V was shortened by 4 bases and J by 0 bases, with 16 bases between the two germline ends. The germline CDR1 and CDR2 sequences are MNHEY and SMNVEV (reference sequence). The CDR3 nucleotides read TGTGCCAGCAGTTCAATTCGCGGGCTTACCTCTGGGGCCAACGTCCTGACTTTC. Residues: CASSSIRGLTSGANVLTF.

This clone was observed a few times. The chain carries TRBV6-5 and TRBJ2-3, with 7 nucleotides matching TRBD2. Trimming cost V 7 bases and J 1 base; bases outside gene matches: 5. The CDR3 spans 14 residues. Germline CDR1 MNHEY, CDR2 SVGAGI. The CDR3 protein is CASTRGVGTDTQYF. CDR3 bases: TGTGCCAGCACCCGGGGGGTAGGCACAGATACGCAGTATTTT.

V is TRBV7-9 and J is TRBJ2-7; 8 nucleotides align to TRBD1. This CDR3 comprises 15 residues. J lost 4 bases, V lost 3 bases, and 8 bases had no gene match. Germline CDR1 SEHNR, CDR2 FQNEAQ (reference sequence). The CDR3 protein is CASSFGPGGSYEQYF. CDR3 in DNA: TGTGCCAGCAGCTTTGGGCCAGGGGGCTCGTACGAGCAGTACTTC. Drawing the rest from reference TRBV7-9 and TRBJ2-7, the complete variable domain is DTGVSQNPRHKITKRGQNVTFRCDPISEHNRLYWYRQTLGQGPEFLTYFQNEAQLEKSRLLSDRFSAERPKGSFSTLEIQRTEQGDSAMYLCASSFGPGGSYEQYFGPGTRLTVT.

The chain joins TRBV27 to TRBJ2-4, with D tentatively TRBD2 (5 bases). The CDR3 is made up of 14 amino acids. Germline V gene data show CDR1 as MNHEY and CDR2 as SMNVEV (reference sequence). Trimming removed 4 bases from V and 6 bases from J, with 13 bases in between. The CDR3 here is CASSSADSGNIQYF. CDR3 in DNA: TGTGCCAGCAGTTCAGCGGATTCTGGAAACATTCAGTACTTC.

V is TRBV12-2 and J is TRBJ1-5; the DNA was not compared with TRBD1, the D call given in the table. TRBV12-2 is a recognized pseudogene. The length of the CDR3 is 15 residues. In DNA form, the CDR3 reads TGTGCAAGCCCCACAGGGGGAGGCCTCAATCAGCCCCAGCATTTT. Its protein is CASPTGGGLNQPQHF.

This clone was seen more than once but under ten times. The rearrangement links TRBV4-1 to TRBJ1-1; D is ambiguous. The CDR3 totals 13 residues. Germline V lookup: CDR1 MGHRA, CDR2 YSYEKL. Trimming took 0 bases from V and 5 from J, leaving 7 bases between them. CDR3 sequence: CASSQDPGTEAFF. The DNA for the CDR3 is TGCGCCAGCAGCCAAGATCCGGGGACTGAAGCTTTCTTT.

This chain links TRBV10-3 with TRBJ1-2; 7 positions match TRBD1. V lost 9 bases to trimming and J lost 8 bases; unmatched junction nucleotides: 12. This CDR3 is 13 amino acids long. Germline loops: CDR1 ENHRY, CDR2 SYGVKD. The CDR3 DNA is TGTGCCATTTCCACCGGGACAGAAGGCGGCTACACCTTC. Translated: CAISTGTEGGYTF.